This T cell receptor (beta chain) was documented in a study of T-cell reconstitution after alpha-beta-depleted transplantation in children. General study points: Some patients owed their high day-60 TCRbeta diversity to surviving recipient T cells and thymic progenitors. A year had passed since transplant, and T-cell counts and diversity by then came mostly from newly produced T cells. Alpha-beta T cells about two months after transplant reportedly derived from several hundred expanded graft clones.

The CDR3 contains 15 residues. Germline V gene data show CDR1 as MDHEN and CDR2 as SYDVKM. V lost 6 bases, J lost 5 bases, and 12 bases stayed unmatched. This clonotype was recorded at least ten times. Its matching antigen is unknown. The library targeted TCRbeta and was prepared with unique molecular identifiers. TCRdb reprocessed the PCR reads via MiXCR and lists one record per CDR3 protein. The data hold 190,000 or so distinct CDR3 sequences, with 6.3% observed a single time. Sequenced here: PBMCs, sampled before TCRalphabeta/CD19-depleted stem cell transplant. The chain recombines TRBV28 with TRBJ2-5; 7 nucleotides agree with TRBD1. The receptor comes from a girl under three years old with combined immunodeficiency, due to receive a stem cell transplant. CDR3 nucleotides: TGTGCCAGCAGCCCCGGACAGGCGCCGTGGGAGACCCAGTACTTC. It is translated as CASSPGQAPWETQYF.